This section outlines one T cell receptor beta chain sequence together with its context. Germline V gene sequence: CDR1 MDHEN, CDR2 SYDVKM. The CDR3 is 14 amino acids. The use of a sample-barcoded 5' primer and a J-beta primer mix characterized a second PCR of roughly 7 to 11 cycles. Every cDNA was tagged by a template-switch adaptor with 12 random nucleotides. One entry per CDR3 protein, called by TCRdb with MiXCR from the 5' RACE reads. This sample has over a million distinct CDR3 sequences, with approximately 63% found just once. The sample is drawn from a study of blood T cells in healthy people across ages. Drawn from each donor were approximately 10 milliliters of peripheral blood. Total RNA, at least 6 micrograms per sample, was extracted from PBMCs.

The sequence was collected from a man aged 18-30 years in good health. The genes are TRBV28 and TRBJ2-5; D possibly corresponds to TRBD2 (6 bases). The DNA end is more similar to TRBJ2-7, so the J call may be wrong. The specimen was blood. CDR3 nucleotides: TGTGCCAGCAGTGTCGGGGGACGGCCTTACGAGCAGTACTTC. This translates into CASSVGGRPYEQYF.